The present TCR beta chain was sequenced within a study of cytomegalovirus exposure and HLA in healthy donors. Study summary: Across a few hundred genotyped donors, approximately 81% landed in the Caucasian-associated ancestry cluster. Regarding the study as a whole: The listing of 150 to 200 TCR beta chains classed them as cytomegalovirus-associated. Many donors shared some public TCRs, even though most TCR sequences were rare. The authors assumed roughly uniform sequencing depth across donors for presence/absence analyses.

PCR used 60 Vbeta primers and 13 Jbeta primers. Sequencing used immunoSEQ multiplex PCR; TCRdb keeps in-frame clones, though not all of them. Of 80,000 or so clones in the sample, around 68% were seen once. A few counts support this clone. Its antigen is undetermined. The germline V gene encodes CDR1 MGHDK and CDR2 SYGVNS. V dropped 4 bases and J dropped 6; count of bases not matched to a gene: 12. This CDR3 is built from 16 residues. The receptor comes from a young man in good health and CMV-seropositive. Sequencing used PBMCs. The chain employs TRBV25-1 and TRBJ1-1, with 9 nucleotides matching TRBD1. For the CDR3, the DNA is TGTGCCAGCAGTGGCACAGGGGGCGCGGGCTTGTCTGAAGCTTTCTTT. Its translation: CASSGTGGAGLSEAFF.